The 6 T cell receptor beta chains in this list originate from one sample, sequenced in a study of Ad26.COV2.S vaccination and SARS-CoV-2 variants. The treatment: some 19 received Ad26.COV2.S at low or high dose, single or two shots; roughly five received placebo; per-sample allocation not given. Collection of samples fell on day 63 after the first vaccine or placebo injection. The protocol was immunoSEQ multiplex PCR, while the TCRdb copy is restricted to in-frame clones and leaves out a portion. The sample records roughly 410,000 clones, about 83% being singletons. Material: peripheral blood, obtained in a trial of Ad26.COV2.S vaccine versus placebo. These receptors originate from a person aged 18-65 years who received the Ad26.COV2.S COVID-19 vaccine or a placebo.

As DNA, the CDR3 is TGTGCCAGCAGCTTGGGACAGGGGCGGGGAGATACGCAGTATTTT. Its protein is CASSLGQGRGDTQYF. V is TRBV7-9 and J is TRBJ2-3; TRBD1 aligns across 10 bases. CDR3 length: 15 residues. Trimming at V came to 3 bases and at J to 5 bases, leaving 5 bases not matched to a gene. CDR1 and CDR2 (germline): SEHNR, FQNEAQ (reference sequence). The variable domain in full, with the rest retrieved from reference TRBV7-9 and TRBJ2-3, is DTGVSQNPRHKITKRGQNVTFRCDPISEHNRLYWYRQTLGQGPEFLTYFQNEAQLEKSRLLSDRFSAERPKGSFSTLEIQRTEQGDSAMYLCASSLGQGRGDTQYFGPGTRLTVL.

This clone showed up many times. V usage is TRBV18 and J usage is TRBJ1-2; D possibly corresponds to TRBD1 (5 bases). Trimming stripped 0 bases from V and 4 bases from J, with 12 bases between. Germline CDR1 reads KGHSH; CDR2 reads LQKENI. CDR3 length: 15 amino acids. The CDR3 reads CASSPPGREIYGYTF. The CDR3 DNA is TGTGCCAGCTCACCACCGGGACGGGAGATCTATGGCTACACCTTC.

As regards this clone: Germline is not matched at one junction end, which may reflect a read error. The CDR3 here is CASSLVISHEQYF. DNA of the CDR3: TGTGCCAGCAGCTTAGTAATCTCCCACGAGCAGTACTTC. The rearrangement uses TRBV7-9 and TRBJ2-7; D uncertain. Germline V lookup: CDR1 SEHNR, CDR2 FQNEAQ (reference sequence). CDR3 length: 13 amino acids. The variable domain in full, with the rest retrieved from reference TRBV7-9 and TRBJ2-7, is DTGVSQNPRHKITKRGQNVTFRCDPISEHNRLYWYRQTLGQGPEFLTYFQNEAQLEKSRLLSDRFSAERPKGSFSTLEIQRTEQGDSAMYLCASSLVISHEQYFGPGTRLTVT.

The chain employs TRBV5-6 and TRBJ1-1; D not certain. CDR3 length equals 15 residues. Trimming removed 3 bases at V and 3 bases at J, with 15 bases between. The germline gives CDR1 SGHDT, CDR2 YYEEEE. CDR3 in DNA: TGTGCCAGCAGCTCCCTAGGAAGGGAGCACACTGAAGCTTTCTTT. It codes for CASSSLGREHTEAFF.

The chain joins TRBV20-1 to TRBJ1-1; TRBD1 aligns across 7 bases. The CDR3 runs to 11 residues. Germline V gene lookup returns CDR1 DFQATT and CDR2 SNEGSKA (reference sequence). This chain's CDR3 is CRGDRNTEAFF. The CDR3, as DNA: TGCAGGGGGGACAGGAACACTGAAGCTTTCTTT.

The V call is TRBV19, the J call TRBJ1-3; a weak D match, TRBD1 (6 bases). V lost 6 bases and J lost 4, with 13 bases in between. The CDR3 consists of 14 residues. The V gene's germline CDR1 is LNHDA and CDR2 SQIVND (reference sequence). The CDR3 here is CASSRGGPGNTIYF. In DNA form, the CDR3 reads TGTGCCAGTAGCAGAGGGGGTCCGGGAAACACCATATATTTT.